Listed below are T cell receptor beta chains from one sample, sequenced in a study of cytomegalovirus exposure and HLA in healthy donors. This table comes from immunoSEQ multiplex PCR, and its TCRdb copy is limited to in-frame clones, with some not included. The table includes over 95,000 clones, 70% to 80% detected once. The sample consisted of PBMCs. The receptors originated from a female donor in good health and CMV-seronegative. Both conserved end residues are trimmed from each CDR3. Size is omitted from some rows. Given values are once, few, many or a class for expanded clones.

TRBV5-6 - ASSLRLAGIKKETQY
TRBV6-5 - ASSRQGDEQF
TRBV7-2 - ASSRSGPNEKLF
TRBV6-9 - ASPTYEQY
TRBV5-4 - ASSLVTSGGYEQY
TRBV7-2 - ATSSYAINEQF
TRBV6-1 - ASSEAGGAARETQY
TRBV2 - ASSVTAYEQY
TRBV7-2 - ASRRTGISNQPQH
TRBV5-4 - ASSPRDSGNTIY
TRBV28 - ASSFGVPGNTIY
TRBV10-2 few ASSKTGTRNEKLF
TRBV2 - ASRYSRTSSKETQY
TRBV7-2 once ASSRDRAKGYT
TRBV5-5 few ASSLDTGGVYGYT
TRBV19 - ASSVVVGTGRDEQY
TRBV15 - ATSRDQGAYQPQH
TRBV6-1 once ASSPSHRGTGELF
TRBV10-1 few ASSESHEGVEQY
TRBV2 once ASTRDREYGYT
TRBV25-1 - ASSESRTGGVSPLH
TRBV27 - ASSLQQALGEKQY
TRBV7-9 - ASNARTKPTQY
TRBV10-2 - ASSVGGYEQY
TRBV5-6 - ASSLGRTVTYEQY
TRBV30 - AWSSTPNRGQMKNTEAF
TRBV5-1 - ASTDSGTGVSGELF
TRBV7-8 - ASSLLGRSQTGELF
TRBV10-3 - ATSNGGPSGAAEQY
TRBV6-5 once ASSPGTGVRNEQF
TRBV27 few ASRRTANQPQH